One sample yielded the 27 T cell receptor beta chains listed below, sequenced in a study of T cells in localized non-small cell lung cancer. The protocol was immunoSEQ multiplex PCR, while the TCRdb copy is restricted to in-frame clones and leaves out a portion. Here the sample spans 25,000 to 35,000 clones, less than 95% being singletons. The sequenced sample was peripheral blood, obtained before any cancer treatment. These TCRs come from a female donor of 60 years or more with stage I lung adenocarcinoma.

The rearrangement links TRBV7-9 to TRBJ2-7; 8 nucleotides match TRBD1. With V trimmed by 6 bases and J by 6 bases, 4 bases remained unmatched. This CDR3 has 12 amino acids. The germline CDR1 and CDR2 sequences are SEHNR and FQNEAQ (reference sequence). CDR3 protein: CASRITGGEQYF. Here the CDR3 DNA reads TGTGCCAGCAGGATAACAGGGGGCGAGCAGTACTTC.

The V call is TRBV2, the J call TRBJ1-1; TRBD1 matches 8 bases. Germline CDR1 and CDR2: SNHLY and FYNNEI. The junction had 7 bases not matched to a gene; V was cut back by 8 bases and J by 5 bases. The CDR3 has 13 residues. As DNA, the CDR3 is TGTGCCAGCGGAGACAGGGGAGGAACTGAAGCTTTCTTT. As protein: CASGDRGGTEAFF.

V is TRBV6-6 and J is TRBJ1-3; no clear D. The V end lost 2 bases, the J end lost 3 bases, and 5 bases lay between the germline ends. CDR3 length: 13 amino acids. CDR1 is MNHNY and CDR2 is SVGAGI in the germline V gene (reference sequence). The CDR3 bases are TGTGCCAGCAGTTACGAGGTTGGAAACACCATATATTTT. Translated, it gives CASSYEVGNTIYF.

The chain couples TRBV25-1 to TRBJ1-4; unclear D gene. The germline V and J ends were trimmed by 4 bases and 6 bases, with 9 bases remaining between them. The CDR3 runs 13 residues. The germline V gene encodes CDR1 MGHDK and CDR2 SYGVNS. The DNA for the CDR3 is TGTGCCAGCAGTGCGGTTATTTATGAAAAACTGTTTTTT. Encoded protein: CASSAVIYEKLFF.

The genes are TRBV27 and TRBJ2-2; 8 nucleotides match TRBD2. The V and J ends lost 8 bases and 4 bases, in that order; junction bases with no gene match: 15. The CDR3 has 17 residues. Germline values: CDR1 MNHEY, CDR2 SMNVEV (reference sequence). The CDR3 region is CASSWGRAGGGTGELFF. Written as DNA, the CDR3 is TGTGCCAGCTCCTGGGGACGTGCCGGGGGGGGCACCGGGGAGCTGTTTTTT.

This rearrangement joins TRBV5-1 to TRBJ2-5, with no clear D. Trimming pared 4 bases from V and 0 bases from J, leaving 4 bases between. Germline V gene lookup returns CDR1 SGHRS and CDR2 YFSETQ. The CDR3 has 12 amino acids. The CDR3: CASSQDQETQYF. CDR3 nucleotides: TGCGCCAGCAGCCAGGACCAAGAGACCCAGTACTTC.

The rearrangement uses TRBV28 and TRBJ1-2, with a weak D call TRBD1 (5 bases). V was trimmed by 9 bases and J by 1 base, leaving 24 bases between them. The CDR3 has 17 amino acids. Germline V gene lookup returns CDR1 MDHEN and CDR2 SYDVKM. This chain's CDR3 is CASGAASSQGNNYGYTF. The CDR3 DNA sequence: TGTGCCAGTGGCGCTGCGTCTAGTCAGGGTAATAACTATGGCTACACCTTC.

The V call is TRBV5-8, the J call TRBJ2-1; 10 bases line up with TRBD1. V was pared by 5 bases and J by 12 bases, with 17 bases of the junction left unmatched. CDR1 is SGHTS and CDR2 is YDEGEE in the germline V gene. This CDR3 region has 16 residues. The CDR3, as DNA: TGTGCCAGCAGTTGGTCCGGGACAGGGGCCCGCCCAGGGCAGTTCTTC. This codes for CASSWSGTGARPGQFF.

This clone came up once. This chain links TRBV6-6 with TRBJ1-1; 8 bases fit TRBD1. Germline V gene lookup returns CDR1 MNHNY and CDR2 SVGAGI (reference sequence). The CDR3 has 13 residues. The J segment lost 5 bases and the V segment lost 7 bases, leaving 6 bases of the junction unmatched. Here the CDR3 reads CASTSQGGTEAFF. DNA of the CDR3: TGTGCCAGCACTTCACAGGGGGGGACTGAAGCTTTCTTT.

CDR3 in amino acids: CASSISLTAGELFF. The CDR3 DNA follows: TGTGCCAGCAGCATTAGCCTGACAGCCGGGGAGCTGTTTTTT. This chain links TRBV7-9 with TRBJ2-2; possibly TRBD1 for D (5 bases). Germline V gene sequence: CDR1 SEHNR, CDR2 FQNEAQ (reference sequence). The CDR3 extends over 14 amino acids. The V gene lost 5 bases and the J gene lost 6 bases, with 13 bases spanning the gap.

V usage is TRBV6-5 and J usage is TRBJ1-2; 7 bases fit TRBD1. V dropped 5 bases and J dropped 3; count of bases not matched to a gene: 3. CDR1 MNHEY and CDR2 SVGAGI come from the germline V gene. CDR3 length: 13 residues. DNA for the CDR3: TGTGCCAGCAGTCCTACAGGGGACTATGGCTACACCTTC. It is translated as CASSPTGDYGYTF.

The chain uses TRBV28 and TRBJ1-2; a possible D gene is TRBD1 (5 bases). The germline gives CDR1 MDHEN, CDR2 SYDVKM. The V end lost 5 bases, the J end lost 4 bases, and 11 bases lay between the germline ends. The CDR3 runs to 13 residues. As DNA, the CDR3 is TGTGCCAGCAGTAAAGGGACCGTCTATGGCTACACCTTC. Amino acids: CASSKGTVYGYTF.

The CDR3 sequence: CASSLTGIEVSQETQYF. In DNA, the CDR3 is TGCGCCAGCAGCTTGACAGGGATCGAGGTGTCCCAAGAGACCCAGTACTTC. This chain uses TRBV5-1 with TRBJ2-5; tentatively, D is TRBD1 (6 bases). This CDR3 is 17 amino acids long. Trimming took 1 base from V and 1 from J, leaving 17 bases between them. From germline, CDR1 is SGHRS and CDR2 YFSETQ.

This clone was observed a single time. An end of the junction does not agree with germline; a read error may underlie this. The V gene is TRBV7-7, the J gene TRBJ2-2; 7 nucleotides align to TRBD2. Germline V gene sequence: CDR1 SSHAT, CDR2 FNYEAQ (reference sequence). This CDR3 region has 14 residues. The CDR3 DNA sequence: TGTGCTAGCAGTAATACGGGGGGCACCGGGGAGCTGTTTTTT. This codes for CASSNTGGTGELFF.

This sequence joins TRBV6-5 and TRBJ2-3; D is possibly TRBD2 (5 bases). The V gene's germline CDR1 is MNHEY and CDR2 SVGAGI. There are 13 residues in the CDR3. Trimming left V 6 bases short and J 3 bases short, with 10 bases between. The CDR3 reads CASRFGGTDTQYF. CDR3 nucleotide sequence: TGTGCCAGCAGGTTTGGCGGGACAGATACGCAGTATTTT.

The gene calls are TRBV11-3 and TRBJ2-6, with 7 positions matching TRBD1. This CDR3 spans 13 amino acids. With 11 bases clipped from V and 4 bases from J, the junction kept 5 bases outside the gene matches. Germline CDR1 reads SGHNT; CDR2 reads YENEEA. For the CDR3, the DNA is TGTGCCTCAGGGGGTCCCGGGGCCAACGTCCTGACTTTC. Amino acids: CASGGPGANVLTF.

The V call is TRBV7-3, the J call TRBJ2-5, with a weak D call TRBD1 (6 bases). Germline lookup yields CDR1 SGHTA and CDR2 FQGTGA. The CDR3 consists of 14 residues. V was cut by 3 bases and J by 2 bases, with 10 bases left in between. In nucleotides, the CDR3 is TGTGCCAGCAGCTTGCAGGGGCCTCAAGAGACCCAGTACTTC. Translation: CASSLQGPQETQYF.

The chain has TRBV30 and TRBJ2-2, with 7 nucleotides matching TRBD1. In germline, CDR1 is GTSNPN, CDR2 SVGIG (reference sequence). The V gene end was trimmed by 3 bases and the J gene end by 6 bases; junction bases not matched to a gene: 4. The CDR3 runs 13 residues. CDR3 sequence reads: CAWSPQGAGELFF. Here the CDR3 DNA reads TGTGCCTGGAGCCCGCAGGGGGCCGGGGAGCTGTTTTTT.

The J gene is TRBJ2-7, the V gene TRBV7-8; TRBD1 matches at 7 bases. The CDR3 extends over 14 amino acids. After removal of 8 bases from V and 2 bases from J, the junction contained 9 bases not matched to a gene. Germline V lookup: CDR1 SGHVS, CDR2 FQNEAQ. This chain's CDR3 is CASRQEGQTYEQYF. The DNA of the CDR3 is TGTGCCAGCCGGCAAGAGGGACAGACCTACGAGCAGTACTTC.

This rearrangement joins TRBV11-1 to TRBJ2-1; D is uncertain. V was pared by 5 bases and J by 7 bases, with 15 bases between. CDR3 length: 14 amino acids. Germline V gene lookup returns CDR1 SGHAT and CDR2 FQDESV (reference sequence). The CDR3 sequence: CASSHRSLGNEQFF. The CDR3 DNA is TGTGCCAGCAGCCATCGGTCTCTGGGGAATGAGCAGTTCTTC.

This chain joins TRBV5-1 and TRBJ2-7; 8 bases are shared with TRBD2. Trimming removed 4 bases from V and 3 bases from J; junction bases left unmatched: 9. Germline V gene sequence: CDR1 SGHRS, CDR2 YFSETQ. The CDR3 sequence is 15 residues long. CDR3 region: CASSSSGTRGYEQYF. The CDR3 DNA reads as TGCGCCAGCAGCAGCTCCGGGACTAGGGGCTACGAGCAGTACTTC.

J is TRBJ1-1 and V is TRBV7-9; D is ambiguous. V was cut by 5 bases and J by 2 bases, with 9 bases left in between. Germline V CDR1 and CDR2: SEHNR, FQNEAQ (reference sequence). There are 13 residues in the CDR3. The CDR3 loop reads CASSQTLNTEAFF. As DNA, the CDR3 is TGTGCCAGCAGCCAGACACTTAACACTGAAGCTTTCTTT.

The chain links TRBV5-6 to TRBJ1-2, with 10 nucleotides matching TRBD1. V lost 3 bases, J lost 9 bases, and 2 bases stayed unmatched. Germline values: CDR1 SGHDT, CDR2 YYEEEE. The CDR3 length is 12 residues. CDR3 DNA sequence: TGTGCCAGCAGCTGGGACAGGGGTAGCTACACCTTC. Amino acid sequence: CASSWDRGSYTF.

The CDR3 here is CASSSRGISSEAFF. The DNA of the CDR3 is TGCGCCAGCAGCTCAAGGGGCATCTCCTCTGAAGCTTTCTTT. The genes are TRBV5-1 and TRBJ1-1; possible D gene TRBD1, 5 bases. CDR3 length: 14 residues. V lost 3 bases and J 6 bases, leaving 15 bases between the germline ends. The V gene's germline CDR1 is SGHRS and CDR2 YFSETQ.

The V gene is TRBV10-1, the J gene TRBJ2-5, with 7 bases matching TRBD1. CDR1 is WNHNN and CDR2 is SYGVQD in the germline V gene (reference sequence). The length of the CDR3 is 13 residues. Unmatched junction bases numbered 2, after V lost 4 bases and J lost 3 bases. In nucleotides, the CDR3 is TGCGCCAGCAGTGTCGACAGGGAAGAGACCCAGTACTTC. Translation: CASSVDREETQYF.

The CDR3 region is CASSPSGGQGGYTF. The CDR3 nucleotides are TGTGCCAGCAGCCCCTCAGGGGGACAGGGGGGCTACACCTTC. The chain is built from TRBV7-9 and TRBJ1-2; 10 nucleotides line up with TRBD1. V lost 5 bases and J lost 8; bases outside the gene matches: 8. The CDR3 is 14 residues long. The germline gives CDR1 SEHNR, CDR2 FQNEAQ (reference sequence). Based on the CDR3 plus reference TRBV7-9 and TRBJ1-2, the full variable domain is DTGVSQNPRHKITKRGQNVTFRCDPISEHNRLYWYRQTLGQGPEFLTYFQNEAQLEKSRLLSDRFSAERPKGSFSTLEIQRTEQGDSAMYLCASSPSGGQGGYTFGSGTRLTVV.

The rearrangement joins TRBV6-1 to TRBJ2-5, with D possibly being TRBD2 (6 bases). Per the germline V gene, CDR1 is MNHNS and CDR2 is SASEGT. This CDR3 has 16 residues. With 0 bases removed from V and 9 bases from J, the gap between germline ends came to 20 bases. CDR3 nucleotide sequence: TGTGCCAGCAGTGAAGCCTCCGGGAGCATCCCTTTGGCCCAGTACTTC. Translated: CASSEASGSIPLAQYF.